This entry is about one TCR beta chain. This specimen comes from a study of cytotoxic CD8 clonotypes in ibrutinib-treated CLL. Turning to the study itself: Investigators reported some 24 partial and 2 complete responses; after median approximately 74 months, about 15 patients remained remitted and approximately twelve progressed.

Germline V gives CDR1 SEHNR, CDR2 FQNEAQ (reference sequence). V lost 1 base and J lost 7, with 14 bases in between. This CDR3 has 15 amino acids. TCR beta libraries used approximately 2.2 micrograms of DNA from cryopreserved PBMCs. Assay: immunoSEQ multiplex PCR; the TCRdb copy retains only in-frame clones and omits some. The sample records roughly 150,000 clones, about 80% being singletons. The sample in question was PBMCs, obtained after 24 months of ibrutinib treatment. The J gene is TRBJ1-5, the V gene TRBV7-9; weak D call: TRBD1 (6 bases). The TCR originated in a human donor with chronic lymphocytic leukemia. The CDR3 protein is CASSLGMGASQPQHF. The CDR3 DNA follows: TGTGCCAGCAGCTTAGGAATGGGGGCCAGCCAGCCCCAGCATTTT.